This TCR beta chain was recovered during a study of cytomegalovirus exposure and HLA in healthy donors. The wider study: Clustering assigned about 76% of the approximately 400 genotyped donors to the Caucasian-associated ancestry cluster. Regarding the study as a whole: Across donors, most TCRs were seen rarely, yet some public ones were widespread. Later examination showed HLA-associated TCR beta chains had greater clonal expansion than equally common others.

Turning to this clone: The antigen remains undetermined.

PCR employed 60 Vbeta and 13 Jbeta primers. The method was immunoSEQ multiplex PCR; TCRdb's version includes in-frame clones alone and lacks a portion of them. The sample's table shows about 200,000 clones. The TCR was taken from a woman younger than 45 in good health and CMV-seropositive. The material sequenced was PBMCs.

CDR3 loop: CASSIRWGGPGLGANVLTF. The CDR3 DNA sequence: TGTGCCAGCAGCATCCGCTGGGGGGGCCCCGGGTTAGGGGCCAACGTCCTGACTTTC. J is TRBJ2-6 and V is TRBV9; the D gene is possibly TRBD2 (7 bases). Trimming removed 4 bases from V and 4 bases from J, with 24 bases in between. The CDR3 has 19 residues. Germline V lookup: CDR1 SGDLS, CDR2 YYNGEE.